Described below is a single TCR beta chain sequence and its context. The antigen is not known. This sample stems from a study of T cell repertoires in cytomegalovirus infection. About the research overall: Both CMV infection and a matching HLA type were indicated by public TCR beta signatures.

The study, taken as a whole, reports: Dominant in the ex vivo response were TCR beta clonotypes restricted by HLA-C and specific for CMV. Cumulative frequency (of public TCR beta family members) identified carriers of CMV plus the relevant HLA.

TCRdb analysed the reads with MiXCR anew, one entry per CDR3 protein. The sample shows about 450,000 distinct CDR3 sequences, approximately 30% of them seen only once. This TCR came from a human donor in good health (CMV status not recorded). Some clones in this sample may be carry-over from other donors' samples. The sequenced sample consisted of PBMCs.

CDR3 sequence (DNA): TGTGCCAGCAGTTTATGGACAGGGAGCGCGAACACCGGGGAGCTGTTTTTT. The encoded protein is CASSLWTGSANTGELFF. This rearrangement joins TRBV27 to TRBJ2-2; 8 nucleotides agree with TRBD1. After removal of 1 base from V and 0 bases from J, the junction contained 4 bases not matched to a gene. CDR3 size: 17 residues. Germline V gives CDR1 MNHEY, CDR2 SMNVEV (reference sequence).